This passage covers 7 T cell receptor beta chains from one sample sequenced in a study of identical twins. One entry per CDR3 protein results from TCRdb running MiXCR on the 5' RACE reads. The sample includes roughly 690,000 distinct CDR3 sequences, roughly 6% seen only once; the top ten take around 2%. The specimen sequenced was naive T cells sorted from blood. These receptors came from a man aged 18 to 29 in good health.

This clonotype occurred a few times. The chain uses TRBV28 and TRBJ2-5; the D gene is possibly TRBD1 (5 bases). CDR3 length: 14 residues. The germline gives CDR1 MDHEN, CDR2 SYDVKM. Trimming cost V 7 bases and J 8 bases, with 20 bases left between them. The CDR3 is CASTLPTDRQTQYF. CDR3 sequence (DNA): TGTGCCAGCACCCTACCGACAGACCGTCAAACCCAGTACTTC.

The J gene is TRBJ2-7, the V gene TRBV12-3 or TRBV12-4, with D unclear. The ends were cut back, 0 bases at V and 6 bases at J, with 12 bases in the middle. The CDR3 sequence is 14 residues long. The CDR3 coding sequence is TGTGCCAGCAGTTTAGCGCATCGAGACTGCGAGCAGTACGTC. Amino acid sequence: CASSLAHRDCEQYV.

This clonotype was counted at least ten times. The chain recombines TRBV29-1 with TRBJ2-2; TRBD2 matches at 8 bases. The germline V gene has CDR1 SQVTM and CDR2 ANQGSEA. The CDR3 has 15 amino acids. V shed 4 bases, J shed 4 bases, and the junction held 8 bases outside the gene matches. Written as DNA, the CDR3 is TGCAGCGTTGGAACTAGCGGAGGGCCCACCGGGGAGCTGTTTTTT. The encoded protein is CSVGTSGGPTGELFF.

This clonotype has at least ten counts. This chain joins TRBV5-1 and TRBJ2-2, with TRBD1 matching 11 bases. V was pared by 4 bases and J by 3 bases, with 5 bases of the junction left unmatched. The CDR3 has 16 residues. Per germline, CDR1 SGHRS and CDR2 YFSETQ. Here the CDR3 DNA reads TGCGCCAGCAGCGCGGACAGGGGGCTAGACACCGGGGAGCTGTTTTTT. It translates to CASSADRGLDTGELFF.

The gene calls are TRBV12-3 or TRBV12-4 and TRBJ2-4, with 10 bases that match TRBD1. With 7 bases clipped from V and 5 bases from J, the junction kept 5 bases outside the gene matches. The CDR3 consists of 14 residues. The CDR3 loop is CASTRTGGENIQYF. The CDR3 DNA follows: TGTGCCAGCACCCGGACAGGGGGGGAAAACATTCAGTACTTC.

V gene TRBV14 combines with J gene TRBJ1-2, with a possible D match to TRBD1 (6 bases). Germline CDR1 reads SGHDN; CDR2 reads FVKESK. The CDR3 is 16 amino acids. Trimming shortened V by 1 base and J by 5 bases, and 17 bases separated the two germline ends. The CDR3 coding sequence is TGTGCCAGCAGCCAAGGTCGCCAGGGGACAAATTATGGCTACACCTTC. It encodes CASSQGRQGTNYGYTF.

This rearrangement joins TRBV11-2 to TRBJ2-7; 7 nucleotides align to TRBD2. The CDR3 spans 13 residues. J gave up 6 bases and V 0 bases, and 2 bases lay outside the gene matches. Germline V gene data show CDR1 as SGHAT and CDR2 as FQNNGV. This CDR3 reads CASSLEGRGEQYV. DNA for the CDR3: TGTGCCAGCAGCTTAGAGGGGAGGGGCGAGCAGTACGTC.